The clone carrying this T cell receptor (beta chain) was found once. With 0 bases clipped from V and 3 bases from J, the junction kept 6 bases outside the gene matches. The CDR3 length is 17 residues. The germline CDR1 and CDR2 sequences are LGHNA and YNFKEQ. These data originate in a study of blood T cell repertoires in COVID-19. Study-level background: Whether acute or convalescent, the COVID-19 samples came from the United States, Italy and Spain. PBMCs, B-cell-depleted T cells, or T cells were the source of the cDNA or gDNA that made up the material.

In the original analysis: Researchers report that nucleated cell counts were estimated from reference gene primer amplification. The method was immunoSEQ multiplex PCR; TCRdb's version includes in-frame clones alone and lacks a portion of them. The D gene and trimming were derived from the DNA, and the V and J assignments and clone size from that table. The sample shows roughly 90,000 clones, about 85% of them seen only once. Input material: peripheral blood. The receptor comes from a human donor in a cohort sampled during active COVID-19. The chain joins TRBV4-2 to TRBJ2-5, with 11 bases aligning to TRBD2. CDR3 sequence reads: CASSQDASGGSEETQYF. The CDR3, as DNA: TGTGCCAGCAGCCAAGATGCTAGCGGGGGGTCAGAAGAGACCCAGTACTTC.